In this sample, the clone carrying this T cell receptor beta chain turned up once. Its specificity is not known. The V gene's germline CDR1 is SGHTA and CDR2 FQGNSA. The trim removed 4 bases at V and 0 bases at J, leaving 3 bases unmatched. The CDR3 is 18 residues long. The sample originates from a study of vaccination and CD4 T cells after COVID-19. Overall study: The authors used overlapping spike peptides from SARS-CoV-2, HCoV-NL63, HCoV-OC43 and HCoV-229E to stimulate cells.

Cultured CD4+ T cell DNA underwent sequencing with the Oncomine TCR Beta short-read assay. After culture, CD4+ T cells served as the source for genomic DNA extraction. TCRdb re-analysed the PCR reads in MiXCR, keeping a single row per CDR3 protein. Of some 13,000 distinct CDR3 sequences listed, about 61% are singletons. Treatment reported: approximately nine-day PBMC culture with coronavirus spike peptide pools or control peptides (ViraFEST assay). TCRs were sequenced by ViraFEST after antigen-specific T cells had been expanded with peptide pools. Sequencing was carried out using CD4+ T cells from blood, cultured in vitro. The source of this sequence is a human donor who had recovered from COVID-19. The V and J genes are TRBV7-2 and TRBJ2-1; 16 nucleotides match TRBD2. Here the CDR3 reads CASSSGTSGRASYNEQFF. CDR3 sequence (DNA): TGTGCCAGCAGCTCTGGGACTAGCGGGAGGGCCTCCTACAATGAGCAGTTCTTC.